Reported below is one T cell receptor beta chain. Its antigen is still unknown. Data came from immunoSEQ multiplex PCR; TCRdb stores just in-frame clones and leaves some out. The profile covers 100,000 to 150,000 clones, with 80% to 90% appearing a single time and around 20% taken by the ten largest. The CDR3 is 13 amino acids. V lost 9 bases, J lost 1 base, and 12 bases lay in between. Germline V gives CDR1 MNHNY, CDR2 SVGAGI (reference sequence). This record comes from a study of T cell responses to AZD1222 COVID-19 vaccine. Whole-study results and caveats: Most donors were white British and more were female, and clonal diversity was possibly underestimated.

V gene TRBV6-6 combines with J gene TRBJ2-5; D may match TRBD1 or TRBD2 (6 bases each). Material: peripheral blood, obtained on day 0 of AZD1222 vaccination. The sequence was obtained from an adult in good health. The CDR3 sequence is CASQGGGQETQYF. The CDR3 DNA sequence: TGTGCCAGTCAAGGAGGGGGCCAAGAGACCCAGTACTTC.